The present T cell receptor (beta chain) was sequenced within a study of blood T cell repertoires in COVID-19. Measured with immunoSEQ multiplex PCR; TCRdb has only the in-frame clones, and not every one. This sample has about 210,000 clones, with approximately 85% found just once. The sequencing input was peripheral blood. The source of this sequence is a man aged 45-65 years with COVID-19, enrolled during active disease.

Here the CDR3 reads CASWTLGTGELFF. CDR3 sequence (DNA): TGTGCCAGCTGGACACTTGGCACCGGGGAGCTGTTTTTT. The chain employs TRBV2 and TRBJ2-2, with D maybe TRBD1 (5 bases). V gave up 8 bases and J gave up 4 bases, with 11 bases separating them. Germline values: CDR1 SNHLY, CDR2 FYNNEI. There are 13 residues in the CDR3.